This T cell receptor beta chain was sequenced for a study of graft-versus-host responses after intestinal transplantation. For the study at large: Among the recipients, transplants were multivisceral, liver-intestinal, or isolated intestinal. Recipients across the board were started on anti-thymocyte globulin induction, then kept on tacrolimus and steroids for around three years.

The V gene end was trimmed by 4 bases and the J gene end by 8 bases; junction bases not matched to a gene: 10. Per the germline V gene, CDR1 is SGHAT and CDR2 is FQDESV (reference sequence). This CDR3 region has 15 residues. On this clone itself: Antigen: not known.

The repertoire was sequenced with immunoSEQ multiplex PCR; TCRdb's copy has only in-frame clones and lacks some. The table has around 100,000 clones, roughly 90% seen once; the top ten hold around 1%. Study-level results: Across patients carrying graft-donor T cell macrochimerism, allografts held high graft-versus-host to host-versus-graft clonal ratios. GvH clones turned up in recipient marrow; some had shown up first in ileum or blood.

This sequence was found in a human donor who was the organ donor for an intestinal transplant. This specimen consisted of unstimulated CD4+ T cells sorted from spleen or lymph node cells, obtained before transplant. V and J are TRBV11-1 and TRBJ1-1; TRBD1 agrees at 10 bases. The CDR3 DNA is TGTGCCAGCAGCTACCAGGGGGGACAGGGGCAAGAAGCTTTCTTT. Its protein product is CASSYQGGQGQEAFF.